This entry describes one T cell receptor (beta chain). As yet, its antigen is unknown. Within the sample, other DNA sequences also encode this same CDR3. The data belong to a study of OX40 agonist ivuxolimab in advanced cancers. Points from the study as a whole: Clonal expansion by week 6 occurred in CD4+ and CD8+ blood T cells (at 0.1 to 3.0 mg/kg). Averaging showed that CD8+ T cells had more expanded clones than CD4+ did.

Germline loops: CDR1 SEHNR, CDR2 FQNEAQ (reference sequence). The CDR3 has 15 residues. J gave up 5 bases and V 1 base, and 3 bases lay outside the gene matches. The method was immunoSEQ multiplex PCR; TCRdb's version includes in-frame clones alone and lacks a portion of them. The sample contains approximately 70,000 clones, more than 70% of which appear only once. The sample was CD4+ or CD8+ T cells sorted from blood, taken in a trial of the OX40 agonist ivuxolimab. The clonotype was recovered from an adult with an advanced solid tumor such as melanoma, head and neck, liver or kidney cancer. The chain has TRBV7-9 and TRBJ2-2; TRBD1 matches at 8 bases. DNA of the CDR3: TGTGCCAGCAGCTTAGGACAGGGGAATACCGGGGAGCTGTTTTTT. Its protein is CASSLGQGNTGELFF.